These 21 T cell receptor beta chains were all obtained from the same sample, sequenced in a study of blood T cell repertoires in COVID-19. Profiling relied on immunoSEQ multiplex PCR, and the TCRdb table lists in-frame clones only, not all of them. This table holds around 110,000 clones, less than 80% found once. The source material was peripheral blood. These receptors were taken from a man older than 75 with COVID-19, enrolled during active disease.

V and J are TRBV7-2 and TRBJ2-3; D unresolved. The CDR3 has 15 amino acids. Between the trimmed V and J ends, which lost 4 bases and 3 bases, there was a span of 14 bases. Looked up from germline, CDR1 is SGHTA and CDR2 is FQGNSA. Here the CDR3 reads CASSSPPHGTDTQYF. The CDR3 nucleotides read TGTGCCAGCAGCTCTCCACCCCACGGGACAGATACGCAGTATTTT.

This chain links TRBV10-3 with TRBJ2-2; TRBD1 matches 7 bases. V was clipped by 11 bases and J by 3 bases; unmatched bases: 9. Germline V gene lookup returns CDR1 ENHRY and CDR2 SYGVKD. This CDR3 comprises 14 residues. The CDR3 nucleotides read TGTGCCGCCAGGGGGTATTCGGACACCGGGGAGCTGTTTTTT. Its translation is CAARGYSDTGELFF.

This chain uses TRBV3-1 (or the pseudogene TRBV3-2) with TRBJ2-2; 8 nucleotides align to TRBD2. The length of the CDR3 is 15 residues. Trimming took 4 bases from V and 5 from J; bases not matched to a gene: 6. Germline V gene data show CDR1 as LGHDT and CDR2 as YNNKEL (reference sequence). CDR3 region: CASSPLAGGTGELFF. The CDR3, as DNA: TGTGCCAGCAGCCCCCTAGCGGGTGGGACCGGGGAGCTGTTTTTT.

The gene calls are TRBV7-9 and TRBJ2-1; the D gene is possibly TRBD2 (5 bases). The CDR3 totals 14 residues. Germline V gene lookup returns CDR1 SEHNR and CDR2 FQNEAQ (reference sequence). Deletions cut 4 bases from V and 3 bases from J, with 10 bases between. This chain's CDR3 is CASSSGKGYNEQFF. As DNA, the CDR3 is TGTGCCAGCAGCTCCGGGAAGGGCTACAATGAGCAGTTCTTC.

The table lists this clone with a count of one. This chain joins TRBV13 and TRBJ2-1; a weak D match, TRBD1 (6 bases). This CDR3 has 16 residues. Germline values: CDR1 PRHDT, CDR2 FYEKMQ (reference sequence). V was clipped by 6 bases and J by 3 bases, with 18 bases between them. The CDR3 reads CASRLSWGPDYNEQFF. CDR3 nucleotide sequence: TGTGCCAGCAGGTTATCCTGGGGGCCTGACTACAATGAGCAGTTCTTC.

The chain combines TRBV29-1 with TRBJ2-7, with TRBD2 as a possible D gene (5 bases). Germline loops: CDR1 SQVTM, CDR2 ANQGSEA. The CDR3 extends over 14 amino acids. The germline V and J ends were trimmed by 7 bases and 4 bases, with 20 bases remaining between them. The CDR3 sequence: CSAMRGSGLYEQYF. CDR3 bases: TGCAGCGCAATGAGAGGGTCAGGCTTATACGAGCAGTACTTC.

This chain uses TRBV28 with TRBJ2-3; D is uncertain. The CDR3 has 13 residues. The germline V gene has CDR1 MDHEN and CDR2 SYDVKM. The V gene lost 6 bases and the J gene lost 0 bases, with 7 bases spanning the gap. For the CDR3, the DNA is TGTGCCAGCAGCCAGTTGAGCACAGATACGCAGTATTTT. It specifies CASSQLSTDTQYF.

This rearrangement joins TRBV6-4 to TRBJ1-1; D perhaps matches TRBD1 (5 bases). V was clipped by 0 bases and J by 1 base, with 9 bases between them. This CDR3 has 15 amino acids. CDR1 is MRHNA and CDR2 is SNTAGT in the germline V gene. The CDR3: CASSDSAGPNTEAFF. The CDR3 nucleotides are TGTGCCAGCAGTGACTCGGCAGGGCCGAACACTGAAGCTTTCTTT.

The chain is built from TRBV28 and TRBJ2-1, with 7 positions matching TRBD1. Germline V lookup: CDR1 MDHEN, CDR2 SYDVKM. CDR3 length equals 15 residues. The J segment lost 1 base and the V segment lost 5 bases, leaving 5 bases of the junction unmatched. In DNA, the CDR3 is TGTGCCAGCAGTCGACAGGGCCCTTCCTACAATGAGCAGTTCTTC. The encoded protein is CASSRQGPSYNEQFF. Combining the CDR3 with reference TRBV28 and TRBJ2-1 gives the whole variable domain DVKVTQSSRYLVKRTGEKVFLECVQDMDHENMFWYRQDPGLGLRLIYFSYDVKMKEKGDIPEGYSVSREKKERFSLILESASTNQTSMYLCASSRQGPSYNEQFFGPGTRLTVL.

This clone showed up just a few times. The chain has TRBV27 and TRBJ1-1; 12 bases map to TRBD1. Trimming took 7 bases from V and 1 from J; bases not matched to a gene: 7. The CDR3 contains 16 residues. Per the germline V gene, CDR1 is MNHEY and CDR2 is SMNVEV (reference sequence). The CDR3 DNA is TGTGCCAGCATCGCCGGGACAGGGGGCGAGAACACTGAAGCTTTCTTT. This gives the protein CASIAGTGGENTEAFF.

The chain links TRBV9 to TRBJ2-7, with TRBD2 identical over 8 bases. Germline assignment: CDR1 SGDLS and CDR2 YYNGEE. V shed 0 bases, J shed 2 bases, and the junction held 4 bases outside the gene matches. This CDR3 contains 15 residues. The CDR3 sequence is CASSVGGSGAYEQYF. CDR3 nucleotides: TGTGCCAGCAGCGTAGGAGGTAGCGGGGCCTACGAGCAGTACTTC.

The count of this clone is one. The chain recombines TRBV28 with TRBJ1-2; D perhaps matches TRBD1 (5 bases). There are 14 residues in the CDR3. Germline CDR1 reads MDHEN; CDR2 reads SYDVKM. The V end was cut by 7 bases, the J end by 6 bases, with 18 bases between. CDR3 DNA: TGTGCCAGCACCCCTTCTGACAGTATGGATGGCTACACCTTC. This gives the protein CASTPSDSMDGYTF.

The chain recombines TRBV7-2 with TRBJ2-1, with 8 bases that match TRBD2. The CDR3 extends over 15 amino acids. V shed 5 bases, J shed 8 bases, and the junction held 11 bases outside the gene matches. Germline assignment: CDR1 SGHTA and CDR2 FQGNSA. The chain's CDR3 is CASSGGRLMGDEQFF. CDR3 DNA: TGTGCCAGCAGCGGCGGGAGGCTTATGGGCGATGAGCAGTTCTTC.

The rearrangement joins TRBV28 to TRBJ2-5; D might be TRBD1 (5 bases). CDR1 MDHEN and CDR2 SYDVKM come from the germline V gene. Trimming removed 2 bases at V and 8 bases at J, with 15 bases between. The CDR3 is 14 residues long. Here the CDR3 reads CASSLLALGPTQYF. In DNA form, the CDR3 reads TGTGCCAGCAGTTTACTGGCCCTGGGGCCTACCCAGTACTTC.

The CDR3 bases are TGTGCCAGCATACTAGAGGAGAACACCGGGGAGCTGTTTTTT. This gives the protein CASILEENTGELFF. The gene calls are TRBV11-2 and TRBJ2-2; D may be TRBD2 (5 bases). This CDR3 has 14 amino acids. The V end lost 7 bases, the J end lost 1 base, and 10 bases lay between the germline ends. Germline V lookup: CDR1 SGHAT, CDR2 FQNNGV.

V and J are TRBV18 and TRBJ1-2, with 7 bases matching TRBD1. With V trimmed by 4 bases and J by 4 bases, 3 bases remained unmatched. Germline V gene data show CDR1 as KGHSH and CDR2 as LQKENI. The CDR3 length is 13 residues. The CDR3 protein is CASSQQGSYGYTF. CDR3 in DNA: TGTGCCAGCTCACAACAGGGGTCCTATGGCTACACCTTC. Variable domain in full (rest from reference TRBV18 and TRBJ1-2): NAGVMQNPRHLVRRRGQEARLRCSPMKGHSHVYWYRQLPEEGLKFMVYLQKENIIDESGMPKERFSAEFPKEGPSILRIQQVVRGDSAAYFCASSQQGSYGYTFGSGTRLTVV.

This clone was seen only once. The chain carries TRBV4-1 and TRBJ1-6; possibly TRBD1 for D (6 bases). Trimming took 11 bases from V and 7 from J, leaving 21 bases between them. CDR3 size: 15 residues. Per germline, CDR1 MGHRA and CDR2 YSYEKL. DNA for the CDR3: TGCGCCTCAGGACAGATAGATATCTTAAATTCACCCCTCCACTTT. Translating it yields CASGQIDILNSPLHF.

The gene calls are TRBV4-3 and TRBJ1-5; unclear D gene. Germline V gives CDR1 LGHNA, CDR2 YSLEER. The length of the CDR3 is 13 residues. V was pared by 0 bases and J by 8 bases, with 8 bases between. CDR3 DNA: TGCGCCAGCAGCCAAGACCAGGAAAAGCCCCAGCATTTT. Protein: CASSQDQEKPQHF.

This clone was recorded once. The gene calls are TRBV7-9 and TRBJ2-2; perhaps TRBD2 as D (6 bases). This CDR3 has 20 amino acids. CDR1 SEHNR and CDR2 FQNEAQ come from the germline V gene (reference sequence). Trimming took 5 bases from V and 1 from J, leaving 26 bases between them. The CDR3 spells CASSNAYESEAGGNTGELFF. The CDR3 coding sequence is TGTGCCAGCAGCAACGCCTACGAAAGTGAAGCGGGCGGGAACACCGGGGAGCTGTTTTTT.

This rearrangement joins TRBV19 to TRBJ2-1; 10 nucleotides match TRBD2. V gave up 0 bases and J gave up 6 bases; unmatched junction bases: 11. The CDR3 spans 18 residues. The V gene's germline CDR1 is LNHDA and CDR2 SQIVND (reference sequence). The DNA of the CDR3 is TGTGCCAGTAGTATAGATCCCCACCTAGCGGGAGTCCGCAATGAGCAGTTCTTC. Protein: CASSIDPHLAGVRNEQFF.

The chain couples TRBV19 to TRBJ2-2, with D perhaps matching TRBD1 (6 bases). The CDR3 sequence is 15 residues long. V gave up 9 bases and J gave up 3 bases, with 17 bases separating them. The germline V gene encodes CDR1 LNHDA and CDR2 SQIVND (reference sequence). Written as DNA, the CDR3 is TGTGCCAGCTCCGGGACACCCCATTACACCGGGGAGCTGTTTTTT. Residues: CASSGTPHYTGELFF.